Following are 15 T cell receptor beta chains from one sample sequenced in a study of cytomegalovirus exposure and HLA in healthy donors. Vbeta (60) and Jbeta (13) primers were used in the PCR. This table comes from immunoSEQ multiplex PCR, and its TCRdb copy is limited to in-frame clones, with some not included. The table includes about 110,000 clones, around four fifths detected once. The sample taken for sequencing was PBMCs. The receptors stem from a woman between 35 and 50 years old in good health and CMV-seropositive.

There are a few counts of this clone. V usage is TRBV5-1 and J usage is TRBJ2-3; D is possibly TRBD1 (5 bases). The germline V gene encodes CDR1 SGHRS and CDR2 YFSETQ. The CDR3 is 19 amino acids. The V end was cut by 3 bases, the J end by 7 bases, with 30 bases between. The CDR3 nucleotides read TGCGCCAGCAGCTCTGGTAGGGGCGGTCTGGGTCTGATTTCATATACGCAGTATTTT. It translates to CASSSGRGGLGLISYTQYF.

The chain employs TRBV4-3 and TRBJ1-6; 7 bases line up with TRBD1. Trimming cost V 0 bases and J 7 bases; bases outside gene matches: 12. CDR1 and CDR2 from the germline V gene are LGHNA and YSLEER. This CDR3 contains 18 residues. The CDR3 DNA is TGCGCCAGCAGCCAAGATAGTGCACCGAGGGGGCGGAATTCACCCCTCCACTTT. Protein product: CASSQDSAPRGRNSPLHF.

This clone was counted only a few times. As DNA, the CDR3 is TGTGCCAGCAGCCCAGGGGACAGGGATGCCAAAAACATTCAGTACTTC. This sequence encodes CASSPGDRDAKNIQYF. V is TRBV4-2 and J is TRBJ2-4, with 9 nucleotides matching TRBD1. Germline-derived CDR1 and CDR2 are LGHNA and YNFKEQ. The CDR3 spans 16 residues. The V and J ends lost 4 bases and 1 base, in that order; junction bases with no gene match: 5.

This clone was counted a few times. The chain is built from TRBV2 and TRBJ2-3; 7 bases line up with TRBD1. CDR3 length: 13 amino acids. Germline V gene data show CDR1 as SNHLY and CDR2 as FYNNEI. The V segment lost 11 bases and the J segment 4 bases; nucleotides outside the gene matches: 9. CDR3 nucleotide sequence: TGTGCCCACTCCGGACAGGTTGCAGATACGCAGTATTTT. It translates to CAHSGQVADTQYF. Based on the CDR3 plus reference TRBV2 and TRBJ2-3, the full variable domain is EPEVTQTPSHQVTQMGQEVILRCVPISNHLYFYWYRQILGQKVEFLVSFYNNEISEKSEIFDDQFSVERPDGSNFTLKIRSTKLEDSAMYFCAHSGQVADTQYFGPGTRLTVL.

The chain joins TRBV2 to TRBJ2-5, with 7 nucleotides matching TRBD1. CDR1 is SNHLY and CDR2 is FYNNEI in the germline V gene. With V trimmed by 4 bases and J by 3 bases, 2 bases remained unmatched. The CDR3 loop spans 13 amino acids. The DNA for the CDR3 is TGTGCCAGCAGTGTGGACAGGAAAGAGACCCAGTACTTC. Translating it yields CASSVDRKETQYF.

This sequence joins TRBV7-3 and TRBJ2-3; the match to TRBD2 covers 10 bases. J gave up 2 bases and V 4 bases, and 12 bases lay outside the gene matches. Germline CDR1 is SGHTA and CDR2 is FQGTGA. This CDR3 has 18 amino acids. The CDR3 DNA follows: TGTGCCAGCAGCTCGCACCATCTAGCGGGGGCCTTCACAGATACGCAGTATTTT. Amino acid sequence: CASSSHHLAGAFTDTQYF.

In the case of this clone: Germline is not matched at one junction end, which may reflect a read error. The chain uses TRBV7-9 and TRBJ1-1, with D uncertain. CDR1 and CDR2 from the germline V gene are SEHNR and FQNEAQ (reference sequence). CDR3 length: 14 amino acids. CDR3 nucleotides: TGTTCCAGCAGCTTTCAGATCCTGAACACTGAAGCTTTCTTT. Amino acid sequence: CSSSFQILNTEAFF.

The chain couples TRBV11-3 to TRBJ2-7; 7 bases map to TRBD1. V lost 5 bases, J lost 6 bases, and 13 bases stayed unmatched. Germline values: CDR1 SGHNT, CDR2 YENEEA. The CDR3 has 15 amino acids. CDR3 region: CASSTMLDSGGEQYF. Written as DNA, the CDR3 is TGTGCCAGCAGCACAATGCTCGATTCAGGGGGCGAGCAGTACTTC.

The chain couples TRBV28 to TRBJ1-1; D unclear. V was trimmed by 5 bases and J by 4 bases, leaving 8 bases between them. CDR3 size: 12 residues. CDR1 is MDHEN and CDR2 is SYDVKM in the germline V gene. The CDR3: CASSARGTEAFF. The DNA for the CDR3 is TGTGCCAGCAGTGCCCGGGGCACTGAAGCTTTCTTT.

The chain uses TRBV5-4 and TRBJ2-5, with TRBD1 as a possible D gene (5 bases). The CDR3 is made up of 14 amino acids. V lost 6 bases, J lost 3 bases, and 15 bases lay in between. CDR1 and CDR2 (germline): SGHNT, YYREEE (reference sequence). CDR3 protein: CASMRKGLEETQYF. CDR3 coding DNA: TGTGCCAGCATGCGTAAGGGGCTGGAAGAGACCCAGTACTTC.

Concerning this clone: The sample holds other DNA sequences that translate to the same CDR3. The V call is TRBV4-1, the J call TRBJ1-5; D perhaps matches TRBD1 (6 bases). The germline gives CDR1 MGHRA, CDR2 YSYEKL. The CDR3 covers 22 residues. Trimming took 1 base from V and 0 from J, leaving 28 bases between them. The CDR3 protein is CASSQVAPAFGTRDYSNQPQHF. The DNA for the CDR3 is TGCGCCAGCAGCCAAGTAGCCCCTGCTTTCGGGACAAGAGATTATAGCAATCAGCCCCAGCATTTT.

The table lists this clone with a few counts. The gene calls are TRBV5-6 and TRBJ1-4; 9 bases agree with TRBD1. Trimming cost V 4 bases and J 7 bases; bases outside gene matches: 8. The germline V gene encodes CDR1 SGHDT and CDR2 YYEEEE. The CDR3 consists of 15 residues. CDR3 in amino acids: CASSRTGGGGEKLFF. The DNA for the CDR3 is TGTGCCAGCAGCCGCACAGGGGGCGGGGGTGAAAAACTGTTTTTT.

The chain has TRBV5-1 and TRBJ1-2; the D gene is possibly TRBD1 (5 bases). Germline V gene data show CDR1 as SGHRS and CDR2 as YFSETQ. The germline V and J ends were trimmed by 1 base and 0 bases, with 13 bases remaining between them. The CDR3 covers 16 residues. Here the CDR3 DNA reads TGCGCCAGCAGCTTGCAGGGAGGGTTCACTAACTATGGCTACACCTTC. This encodes CASSLQGGFTNYGYTF.

This chain joins TRBV5-1 and TRBJ2-5; 8 nucleotides align to TRBD1. The J call may not be correct, given that the DNA end is closer to TRBJ2-7. The CDR3 has 14 amino acids. From germline, CDR1 is SGHRS and CDR2 YFSETQ. CDR3 sequence (DNA): TGCGCCAGCAGCCTGGACAGGGCGACCCTCGAGCAGTACTTC. It translates to CASSLDRATLEQYF.

This clone was recorded only once. The chain carries TRBV12-5 and TRBJ1-4, with D unresolved. Trimming took 2 bases from V and 8 from J, leaving 9 bases between them. The germline gives CDR1 LGHNT, CDR2 FRNRAP. This CDR3 spans 13 amino acids. The CDR3: CASGLQTFEKLFF. In DNA form, the CDR3 reads TGTGCTAGTGGTTTGCAGACATTCGAAAAACTGTTTTTT.